A selection of T cell receptor beta chains follows, all from one sample in a study of cytomegalovirus exposure and HLA in healthy donors. TCRdb's copy holds only in-frame clones and misses some; the assay was immunoSEQ multiplex PCR. The table has approximately 150,000 clones, roughly nine tenths seen once; the top ten hold 3%. Sequences were obtained from PBMCs. The receptors come from a woman aged 18-30 years in good health and CMV-seropositive. Each CDR3 is given with its conserved first and last residue. A D gene is named only where the DNA matches it firmly. Expanded clones get a size class; other rows say once, few or many, or leave the size out.

d_gene,j_gene,v_gene,abundance,CDR3aa,CDR3nt
.,TRBJ2-7,TRBV4-1,once,CASSQEPGYEQYF,TGCGCCAGCAGCCAAGAGCCAGGGTACGAGCAGTACTTC
TRBD2,TRBJ2-1,TRBV4-3,.,CASSPWRGGRAFDEQFF,TGCGCCAGCAGCCCCTGGAGGGGAGGGAGGGCCTTTGATGAGCAGTTCTTC
TRBD1,TRBJ1-2,TRBV2,few,CASSGSDRDGYTF,TGTGCCAGCAGTGGATCGGACAGGGATGGCTACACCTTC
.,TRBJ1-2,TRBV18,.,CASSPERQYGYTF,TGTGCCAGCTCACCAGAAAGACAATATGGCTACACCTTC
TRBD1,TRBJ2-3,TRBV7-9,.,CASSVRGPTDTQYF,TGTGCCAGCAGCGTCAGGGGGCCGACAGATACGCAGTATTTT
TRBD2,TRBJ2-7,TRBV6-4,.,CASSATPSGGPRAEQYF,TGTGCCAGCAGCGCGACCCCCTCGGGGGGGCCGCGGGCCGAGCAGTACTTC
.,TRBJ2-7,TRBV4-3,.,CASSQDGLLGHEQYF,TGCGCCAGCAGCCAAGATGGACTACTAGGCCACGAGCAGTACTTC
.,TRBJ1-6,TRBV11-1,.,CASSLELSRSPLHF,TGTGCCAGCAGCTTGGAGCTAAGTCGTTCACCCCTCCACTTT
TRBD2,TRBJ2-7,TRBV14,.,CASSQPSGRHPYEQYF,TGTGCCAGCAGCCAACCCAGCGGGAGGCATCCCTACGAGCAGTACTTC
TRBD1,TRBJ1-1,TRBV7-3,.,CASSLIPLSTGTNTEAFF,TGTGCCAGCAGCTTAATCCCCCTTTCGACAGGGACGAACACTGAAGCTTTCTTT
TRBD2,TRBJ2-1,TRBV9,.,CASSVAPAGAGNEQFF,TGTGCCAGCAGCGTAGCCCCAGCGGGAGCGGGCAATGAGCAGTTCTTC
.,TRBJ2-7,TRBV6-5,.,CASSFSSSPTYEQYF,TGTGCCAGCAGTTTTAGCTCTTCCCCAACCTACGAGCAGTACTTC
.,TRBJ2-1,TRBV5-6,.,CASSLAGSYNEQFF,TGTGCCAGCAGCTTGGCAGGGTCCTACAATGAGCAGTTCTTC
.,TRBJ1-5,TRBV19,.,CASKDIYSNQPQHF,TGTGCCAGTAAGGACATTTATAGCAATCAGCCCCAGCATTTT
TRBD2,TRBJ2-5,TRBV29-1,.,CSANRPALGGEAETQYF,TGCAGCGCCAATCGGCCCGCTCTGGGGGGGGAGGCAGAGACCCAGTACTTC
.,TRBJ1-5,TRBV7-8,.,CASSLQGSSNQPQHF,TGTGCCAGCAGCTTACAGGGCTCTAGCAATCAGCCCCAGCATTTT
.,TRBJ2-1,TRBV29-1,.,CSVEDQWESSYNEQFF,TGCAGCGTTGAAGATCAATGGGAGAGCTCCTACAATGAGCAGTTCTTC
TRBD1,TRBJ2-7,TRBV6-5,.,CASSPGTGLYEQYF,TGTGCCAGCAGCCCAGGGACAGGGCTCTACGAGCAGTACTTC
.,TRBJ2-3,TRBV10-3,.,CAISGDTRTDTQYF,TGTGCCATCAGCGGGGACACACGCACAGATACGCAGTATTTT
TRBD1,TRBJ1-4,TRBV11-2,.,CASSLQGALRGKLFF,TGTGCCAGCAGTTTACAGGGGGCTCTTCGCGGAAAACTGTTTTTT
.,TRBJ2-5,TRBV19,.,CASSGRGRTRETQYF,TGTGCCAGTAGTGGCCGTGGGAGGACAAGAGAGACCCAGTACTTC
TRBD2,TRBJ2-1,TRBV5-1,.,CASSLGAGGPFF,TGCGCCAGCAGCTTGGGGGCGGGAGGGCCTTTCTTC
.,TRBJ2-1,TRBV15,.,CATSRDDSYNEQFF,TGTGCCACCAGCAGAGACGACAGCTACAATGAGCAGTTCTTC
TRBD1,TRBJ1-4,TRBV7-9,.,CASSAPDRHNEKLFF,TGTGCCAGCAGCGCCCCGGACAGGCATAATGAAAAACTGTTTTTT
.,TRBJ2-5,TRBV27,.,CASSLWAGQETQYF,TGTGCCAGCAGTTTATGGGCAGGGCAAGAGACCCAGTACTTC
.,TRBJ2-2,TRBV6-5,.,CASSYSRLGTGELFF,TGTGCCAGCAGTTACTCGAGGTTGGGCACCGGGGAGCTGTTTTTT
TRBD2,TRBJ2-7,TRBV4-1,.,CASSKLTSGYEQYF,TGCGCCAGCAGCAAACTTACTAGCGGCTACGAGCAGTACTTC
.,TRBJ1-6,TRBV5-1,once,CASSLVGAGNSPLHF,TGCGCCAGCAGCTTGGTCGGAGCGGGGAACTCACCCCTCCACTTT
.,TRBJ2-7,TRBV7-7,once,CASSLGAAGTYEQYF,TGTGCCAGCAGCCTGGGGGCGGCGGGTACCTACGAGCAGTACTTC
.,TRBJ1-2,TRBV9,.,CASSTLAGITYGYTF,TGTGCCAGCAGCACCTTAGCGGGAATAACCTATGGCTACACCTTC
.,TRBJ2-1,TRBV5-1,.,CASSDGLISYNEQFF,TGCGCCAGCAGCGACGGACTAATCTCCTACAATGAGCAGTTCTTC
TRBD2,TRBJ2-7,TRBV23-1,.,CASSHRVGRGGCEQYF,TGCGCCAGCAGTCACCGAGTGGGGCGGGGGGGCTGCGAGCAGTACTTC
.,TRBJ1-2,TRBV5-4,.,CASSLITGASYGYTF,TGTGCCAGCAGCCTGATTACAGGAGCTTCATATGGCTACACCTTC
TRBD2,TRBJ2-1,TRBV7-6,.,CASSLFDSGNNEQFF,TGTGCCAGCAGCTTATTCGATAGCGGGAACAATGAGCAGTTCTTC
.,TRBJ1-1,TRBV5-4,few,CASSLVQGPAMNTEAFF,TGTGCCAGCAGCTTGGTTCAGGGGCCCGCCATGAACACTGAAGCTTTCTTT
.,TRBJ2-3,TRBV5-1,.,CASSYSTDTQYF,TGCGCCAGCAGTTATAGCACAGATACGCAGTATTTT
.,TRBJ2-2,TRBV7-8,.,CASSFDRGELFF,TGTGCCAGCAGCTTCGATAGAGGGGAGCTGTTTTTT
.,TRBJ2-5,TRBV5-4,.,CASSLDQGRETQYF,TGTGCCAGCAGCTTGGATCAGGGAAGGGAGACCCAGTACTTC
.,TRBJ2-7,TRBV5-1,.,CASSLGSGEVEQYF,TGCGCCAGCAGCTTGGGTAGCGGCGAGGTGGAGCAGTACTTC
.,TRBJ2-5,TRBV30,.,CAWSGGPAGETQYF,TGTGCCTGGAGCGGGGGACCCGCGGGAGAGACCCAGTACTTC
TRBD1,TRBJ2-1,TRBV6-5,once,CASSYSKDRVSNEQFF,TGTGCCAGCAGTTACTCGAAGGACAGGGTTTCGAATGAGCAGTTCTTC